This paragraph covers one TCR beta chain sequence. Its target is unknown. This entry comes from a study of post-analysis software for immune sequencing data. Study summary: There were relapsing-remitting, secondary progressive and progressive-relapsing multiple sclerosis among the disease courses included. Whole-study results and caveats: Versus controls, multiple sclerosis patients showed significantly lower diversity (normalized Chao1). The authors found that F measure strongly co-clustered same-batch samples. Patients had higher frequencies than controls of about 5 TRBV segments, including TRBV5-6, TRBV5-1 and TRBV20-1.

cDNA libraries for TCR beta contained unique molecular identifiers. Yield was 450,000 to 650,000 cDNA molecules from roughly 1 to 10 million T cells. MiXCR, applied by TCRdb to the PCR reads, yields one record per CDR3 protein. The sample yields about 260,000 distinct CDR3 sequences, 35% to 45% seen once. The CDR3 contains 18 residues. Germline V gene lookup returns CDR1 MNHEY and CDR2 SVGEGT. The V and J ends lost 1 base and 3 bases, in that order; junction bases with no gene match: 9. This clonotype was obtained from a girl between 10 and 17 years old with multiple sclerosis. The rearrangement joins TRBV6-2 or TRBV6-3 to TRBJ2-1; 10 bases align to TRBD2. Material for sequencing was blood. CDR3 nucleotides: TGTGCCAGCAGTTACTTAGGGCTAGCGGGAGTAATCTACAATGAGCAGTTCTTC. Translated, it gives CASSYLGLAGVIYNEQFF.